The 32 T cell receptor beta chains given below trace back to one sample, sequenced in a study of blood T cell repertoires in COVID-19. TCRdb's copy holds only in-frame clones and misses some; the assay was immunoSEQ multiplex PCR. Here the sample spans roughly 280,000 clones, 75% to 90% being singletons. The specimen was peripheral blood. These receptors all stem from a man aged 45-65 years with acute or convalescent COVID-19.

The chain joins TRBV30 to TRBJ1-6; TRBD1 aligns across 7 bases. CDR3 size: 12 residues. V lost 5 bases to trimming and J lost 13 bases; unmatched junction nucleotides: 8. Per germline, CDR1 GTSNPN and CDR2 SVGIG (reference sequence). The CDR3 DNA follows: TGTGCCTGGGAACAGGGGTTGTGGCCCCTCCACTTT. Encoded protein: CAWEQGLWPLHF. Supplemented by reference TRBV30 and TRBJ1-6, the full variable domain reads SQTIHQWPATLVQPVGSPLSLECTVEGTSNPNLYWYRQAAGRGLQLLFYSVGIGQISSEVPQNLSASRPQDRQFILSSKKLLLSDSGFYLCAWEQGLWPLHFGNGTRLTVT.

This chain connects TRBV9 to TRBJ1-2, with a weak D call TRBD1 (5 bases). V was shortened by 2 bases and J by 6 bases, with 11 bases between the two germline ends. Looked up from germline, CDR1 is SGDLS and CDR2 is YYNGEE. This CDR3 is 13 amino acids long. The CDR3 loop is CASSVQEGNGYTF. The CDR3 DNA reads TGTGCCAGCAGCGTCCAGGAGGGGAATGGCTACACCTTC.

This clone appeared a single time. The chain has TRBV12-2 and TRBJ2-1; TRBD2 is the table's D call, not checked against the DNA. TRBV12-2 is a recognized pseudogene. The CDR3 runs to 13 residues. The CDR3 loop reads CASRPPVYNEQFF. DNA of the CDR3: TGTGCAAGTCGCCCCCCCGTCTACAATGAGCAGTTCTTC.

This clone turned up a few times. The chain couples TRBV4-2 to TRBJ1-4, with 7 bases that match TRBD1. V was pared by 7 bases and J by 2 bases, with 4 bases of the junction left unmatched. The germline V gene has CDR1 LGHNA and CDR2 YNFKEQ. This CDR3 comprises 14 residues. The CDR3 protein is CASTRGGTNEKLFF. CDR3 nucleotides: TGTGCCAGCACCAGGGGGGGGACTAATGAAAAACTGTTTTTT.

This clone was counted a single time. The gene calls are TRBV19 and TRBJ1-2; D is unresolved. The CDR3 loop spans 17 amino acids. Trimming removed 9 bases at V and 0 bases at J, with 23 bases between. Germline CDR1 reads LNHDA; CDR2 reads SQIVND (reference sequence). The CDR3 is CARPLSAPEEPNYGYTF. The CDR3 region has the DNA TGTGCCAGACCATTATCCGCCCCCGAGGAGCCTAACTATGGCTACACCTTC.

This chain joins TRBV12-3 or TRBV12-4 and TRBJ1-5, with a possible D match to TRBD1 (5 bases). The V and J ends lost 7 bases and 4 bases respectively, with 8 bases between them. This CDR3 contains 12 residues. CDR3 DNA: TGTGCCAGCAACCAGGGAAATCAGCCCCAGCATTTT. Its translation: CASNQGNQPQHF.

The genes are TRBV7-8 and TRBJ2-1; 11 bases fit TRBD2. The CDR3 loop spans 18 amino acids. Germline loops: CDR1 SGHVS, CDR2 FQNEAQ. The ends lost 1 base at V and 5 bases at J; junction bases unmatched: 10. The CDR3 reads CASSLGGLTSGDHNEQFF. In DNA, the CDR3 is TGTGCCAGCAGCTTAGGGGGATTGACTAGCGGGGATCACAATGAGCAGTTCTTC. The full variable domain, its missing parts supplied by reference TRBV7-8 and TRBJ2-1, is GAGVSQSPRYKVAKRGQDVALRCDPISGHVSLFWYQQALGQGPEFLTYFQNEAQLDKSGLPSDRFFAERPEGSVSTLKIQRTQQEDSAVYLCASSLGGLTSGDHNEQFFGPGTRLTVL.

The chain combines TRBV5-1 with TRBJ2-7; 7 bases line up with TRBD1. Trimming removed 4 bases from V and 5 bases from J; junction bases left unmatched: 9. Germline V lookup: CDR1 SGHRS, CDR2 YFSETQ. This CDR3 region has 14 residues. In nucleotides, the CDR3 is TGCGCCAGCAGCCAAGACAGGGCGATGGACGAGCAGTACTTC. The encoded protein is CASSQDRAMDEQYF.

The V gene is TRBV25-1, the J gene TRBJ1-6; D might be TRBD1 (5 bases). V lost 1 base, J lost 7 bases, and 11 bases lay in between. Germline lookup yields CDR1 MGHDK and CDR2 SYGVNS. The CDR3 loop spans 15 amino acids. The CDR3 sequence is CASSESSAGNSPLHF. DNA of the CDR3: TGTGCCAGCAGTGAATCCAGTGCAGGGAATTCACCCCTCCACTTT.

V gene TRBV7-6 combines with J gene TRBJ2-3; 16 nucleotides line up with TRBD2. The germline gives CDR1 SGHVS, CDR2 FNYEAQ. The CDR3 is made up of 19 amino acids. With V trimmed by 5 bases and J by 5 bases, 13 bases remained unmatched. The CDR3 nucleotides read TGTGCCAGCAGCAAACGCCCGGGACTAGCGGGGGGGGCGGGAGATACGCAGTATTTT. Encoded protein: CASSKRPGLAGGAGDTQYF.

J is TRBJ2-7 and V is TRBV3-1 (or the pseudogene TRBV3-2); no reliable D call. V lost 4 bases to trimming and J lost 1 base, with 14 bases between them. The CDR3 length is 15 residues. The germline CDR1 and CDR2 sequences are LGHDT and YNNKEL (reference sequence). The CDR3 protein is CASSPVSRRSYEQYF. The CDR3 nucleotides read TGTGCCAGCAGCCCCGTATCCAGGCGATCCTACGAGCAGTACTTC.

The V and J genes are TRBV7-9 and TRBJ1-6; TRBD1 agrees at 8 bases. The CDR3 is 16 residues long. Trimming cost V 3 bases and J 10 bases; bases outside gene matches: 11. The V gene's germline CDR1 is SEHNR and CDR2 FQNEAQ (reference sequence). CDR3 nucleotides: TGTGCCAGCAGCTTGGGGGCAGGGGGCGGCGTATCACCCCTCCACTTT. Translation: CASSLGAGGGVSPLHF.

CDR3 region: CASSESRASFYEQYF. The CDR3 DNA follows: TGTGCCAGCAGTGAATCGAGGGCGTCCTTCTACGAGCAGTACTTC. The J gene is TRBJ2-7, the V gene TRBV6-1, with D perhaps TRBD2 (5 bases). V was trimmed by 2 bases and J by 3 bases, leaving 14 bases between them. From germline, CDR1 is MNHNS and CDR2 SASEGT. CDR3 length: 15 amino acids.

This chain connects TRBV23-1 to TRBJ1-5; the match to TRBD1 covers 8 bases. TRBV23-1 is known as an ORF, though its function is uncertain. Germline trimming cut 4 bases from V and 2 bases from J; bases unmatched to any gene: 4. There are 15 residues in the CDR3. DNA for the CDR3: TGCGCCAGCAGTCGAAAGGACAGGGGCAATCAGCCCCAGCATTTT. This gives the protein CASSRKDRGNQPQHF.

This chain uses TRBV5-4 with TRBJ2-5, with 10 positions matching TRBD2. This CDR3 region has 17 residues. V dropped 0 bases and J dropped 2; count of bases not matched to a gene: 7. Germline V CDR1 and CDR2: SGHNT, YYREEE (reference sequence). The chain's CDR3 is CASSLVPSGGPQETQYF. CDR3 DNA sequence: TGTGCCAGCAGCTTGGTCCCTAGCGGGGGCCCACAAGAGACCCAGTACTTC.

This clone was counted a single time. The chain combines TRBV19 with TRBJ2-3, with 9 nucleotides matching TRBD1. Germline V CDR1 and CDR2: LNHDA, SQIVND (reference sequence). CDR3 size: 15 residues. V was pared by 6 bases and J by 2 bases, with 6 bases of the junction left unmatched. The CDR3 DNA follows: TGTGCCAGTAGGGGGACAGGGAGGATCACAGATACGCAGTATTTT. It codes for CASRGTGRITDTQYF.

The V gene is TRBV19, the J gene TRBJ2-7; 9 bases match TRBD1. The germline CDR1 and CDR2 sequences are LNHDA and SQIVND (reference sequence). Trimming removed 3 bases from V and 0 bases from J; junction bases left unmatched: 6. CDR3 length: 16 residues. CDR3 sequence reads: CASSIPPGQGSYEQYF. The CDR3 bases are TGTGCCAGTAGTATCCCCCCGGGACAGGGCTCCTACGAGCAGTACTTC.

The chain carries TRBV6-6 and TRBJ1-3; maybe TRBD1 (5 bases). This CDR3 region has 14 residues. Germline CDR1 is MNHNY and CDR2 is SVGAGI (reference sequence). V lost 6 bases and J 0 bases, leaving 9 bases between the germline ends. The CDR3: CASRSGNSGNTIYF. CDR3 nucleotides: TGTGCCAGCAGGTCAGGGAACTCTGGAAACACCATATATTTT.

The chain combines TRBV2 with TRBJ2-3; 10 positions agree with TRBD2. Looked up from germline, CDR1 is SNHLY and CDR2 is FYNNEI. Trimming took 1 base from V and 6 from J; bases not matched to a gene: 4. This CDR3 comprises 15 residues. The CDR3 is CASSEGGTSADTQYF. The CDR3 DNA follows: TGTGCCAGCAGTGAAGGTGGGACTAGCGCCGATACGCAGTATTTT.

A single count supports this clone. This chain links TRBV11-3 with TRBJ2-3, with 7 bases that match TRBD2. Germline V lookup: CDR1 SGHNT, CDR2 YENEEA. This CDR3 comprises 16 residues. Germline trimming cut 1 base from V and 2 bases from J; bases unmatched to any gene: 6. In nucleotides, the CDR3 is TGTGCCAGCAGCTTAGGGGTTAGCGGGCCCACAGATACGCAGTATTTT. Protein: CASSLGVSGPTDTQYF.

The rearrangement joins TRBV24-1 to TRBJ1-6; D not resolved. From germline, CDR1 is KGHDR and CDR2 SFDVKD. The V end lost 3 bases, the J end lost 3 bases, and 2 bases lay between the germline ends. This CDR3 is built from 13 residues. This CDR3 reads CATSDLYNSPLHF. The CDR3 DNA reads TGTGCCACCAGTGATCTCTATAATTCACCCCTCCACTTT.

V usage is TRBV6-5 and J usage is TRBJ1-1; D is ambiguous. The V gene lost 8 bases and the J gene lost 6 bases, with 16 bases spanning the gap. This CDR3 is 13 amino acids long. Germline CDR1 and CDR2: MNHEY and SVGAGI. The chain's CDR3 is CASRISGWAEAFF. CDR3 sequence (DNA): TGTGCCAGCCGAATCAGCGGCTGGGCTGAAGCTTTCTTT.

CDR3: CATSDGLAPFF. CDR3 bases: TGTGCCACCAGTGATGGACTAGCCCCGTTCTTC. This chain joins TRBV24-1 and TRBJ2-1; TRBD2 matches at 8 bases. The junction had 3 bases not matched to a gene; V was cut back by 3 bases and J by 15 bases. Germline CDR1 and CDR2: KGHDR and SFDVKD. There are 11 residues in the CDR3.

The CDR3 loop is CASSLDSGYEQYF. In DNA, the CDR3 is TGTGCCAGCAGCTTGGACTCCGGCTACGAGCAGTACTTC. The rearrangement links TRBV5-6 to TRBJ2-7, with D unresolved. The CDR3 runs 13 residues. V lost 0 bases and J 3 bases, leaving 7 bases between the germline ends. Germline CDR1 and CDR2: SGHDT and YYEEEE.

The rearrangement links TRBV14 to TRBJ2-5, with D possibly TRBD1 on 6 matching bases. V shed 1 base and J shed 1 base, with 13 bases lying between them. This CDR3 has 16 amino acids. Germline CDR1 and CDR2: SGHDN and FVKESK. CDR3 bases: TGTGCCAGCAGCCAAGGAAGAGGGACACTCCAAGAGACCCAGTACTTC. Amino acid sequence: CASSQGRGTLQETQYF.

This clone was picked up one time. The CDR3 DNA is TGTGCCAGTAGTATCGGACAGGGTTATGCTGAAGCTTTCTTT. This codes for CASSIGQGYAEAFF. The chain links TRBV19 to TRBJ1-1, with 8 bases matching TRBD1. Germline V gene lookup returns CDR1 LNHDA and CDR2 SQIVND (reference sequence). Trimming cost V 3 bases and J 6 bases; bases outside gene matches: 6. The CDR3 sequence is 14 residues long.

The CDR3 DNA sequence: TGTGCCAGTAGTACGACCGGGACAGAAGGCGGCTACACCTTC. Translated, it gives CASSTTGTEGGYTF. The chain recombines TRBV19 with TRBJ1-2; the match to TRBD1 covers 7 bases. The trim removed 4 bases at V and 8 bases at J, leaving 10 bases unmatched. The CDR3 has 14 amino acids. Germline assignment: CDR1 LNHDA and CDR2 SQIVND (reference sequence).

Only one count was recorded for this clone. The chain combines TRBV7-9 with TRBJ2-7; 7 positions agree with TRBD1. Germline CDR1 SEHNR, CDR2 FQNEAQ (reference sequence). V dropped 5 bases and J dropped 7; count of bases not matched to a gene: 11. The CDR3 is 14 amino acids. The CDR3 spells CASSPRDSVSEQYF. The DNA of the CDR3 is TGTGCCAGCAGCCCCCGGGACAGTGTGTCGGAGCAGTACTTC.

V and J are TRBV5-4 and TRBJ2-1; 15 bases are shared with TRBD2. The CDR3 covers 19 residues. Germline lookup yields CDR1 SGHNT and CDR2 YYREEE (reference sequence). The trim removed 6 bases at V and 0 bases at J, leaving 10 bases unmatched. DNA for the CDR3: TGTGCCAGCACACCGGGACTAGCGGGGGGTTCAAGCTCCTACAATGAGCAGTTCTTC. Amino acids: CASTPGLAGGSSSYNEQFF.

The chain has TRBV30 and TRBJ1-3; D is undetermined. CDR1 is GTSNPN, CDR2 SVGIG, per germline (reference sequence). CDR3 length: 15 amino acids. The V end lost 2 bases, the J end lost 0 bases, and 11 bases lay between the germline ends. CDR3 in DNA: TGTGCCTGGAGTTTTAGCCTTAGCTCTGGAAACACCATATATTTT. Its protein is CAWSFSLSSGNTIYF.

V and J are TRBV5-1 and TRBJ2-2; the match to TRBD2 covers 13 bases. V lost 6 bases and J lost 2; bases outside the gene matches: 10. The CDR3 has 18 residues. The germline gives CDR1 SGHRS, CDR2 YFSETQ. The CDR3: CASTLGLAGHQNTGELFF. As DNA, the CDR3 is TGCGCCAGCACCCTGGGACTAGCGGGACATCAAAACACCGGGGAGCTGTTTTTT.

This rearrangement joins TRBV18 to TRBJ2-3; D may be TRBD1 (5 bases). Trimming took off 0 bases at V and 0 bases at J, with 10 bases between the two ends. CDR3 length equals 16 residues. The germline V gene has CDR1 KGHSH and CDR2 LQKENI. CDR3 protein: CASSPPLAGSTDTQYF. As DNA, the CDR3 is TGTGCCAGCTCACCACCGCTCGCAGGGAGCACAGATACGCAGTATTTT.